These 9 T cell receptor beta chains share one sample of origin, sequenced in a study of response to subunit inactivated influenza vaccine. TCRdb redid the calling of the RT-PCR reads with MiXCR, one entry per CDR3 protein. Of a few hundred thousand distinct CDR3 sequences listed, 21% are singletons. Sequencing was performed on PBMCs from blood, taken less than 22 months after vaccination. All receptors derive from a man in his fifties or sixties who received an inactivated influenza vaccine.

The chain carries TRBV29-1 and TRBJ2-3; 9 bases are shared with TRBD2. After removal of 1 base from V and 4 bases from J, the junction contained 6 bases not matched to a gene. Germline V gives CDR1 SQVTM, CDR2 ANQGSEA. CDR3 length: 15 residues. The DNA for the CDR3 is TGCAGCGTTGAAGTAGGGACTAGCCTAGCAGATACGCAGTATTTT. Translating gives CSVEVGTSLADTQYF.

The V gene is TRBV25-1, the J gene TRBJ2-5, with 12 positions matching TRBD1. Germline assignment: CDR1 MGHDK and CDR2 SYGVNS. The trim removed 1 base at V and 5 bases at J, leaving 2 bases unmatched. The CDR3 is 15 amino acids. The CDR3 DNA follows: TGTGCCAGCAGTGAATGGGACAGGGGGCACGAGACCCAGTACTTC. Translated: CASSEWDRGHETQYF.

Of note for this clonotype: This sequence may be a read error, since a much larger clone differs from it by one base. J is TRBJ1-2 and V is TRBV29-1; the match to TRBD1 covers 7 bases. Germline V lookup: CDR1 SQVTM, CDR2 ANQGSEA. The length of the CDR3 is 10 residues. As DNA, the CDR3 is TGCAGCGTTTTTGACAGGGACCCCTCCTTC. Translation gives CSVFDRDPSF.

This sequence joins TRBV5-1 and TRBJ1-6, with D tentatively TRBD1 (5 bases). The germline gives CDR1 SGHRS, CDR2 YFSETQ. The CDR3 spans 15 residues. Deletions cut 0 bases from V and 5 bases from J, with 9 bases between. Here the CDR3 DNA reads TGCGCCAGCAGCTTGGAGGGACTGGATAATTCACCCCTCCACTTT. This gives the protein CASSLEGLDNSPLHF.

The V gene is TRBV20-1, the J gene TRBJ2-1, with 13 bases aligning to TRBD2. Per germline, CDR1 DFQATT and CDR2 SNEGSKA (reference sequence). The V gene end was trimmed by 4 bases and the J gene end by 3 bases; junction bases not matched to a gene: 15. The CDR3 is 19 amino acids. The DNA of the CDR3 is TGCAGTGCTAATTCCCGGGGGACTAGCGGGACTTTCTTCTACAATGAGCAGTTCTTC. Translation: CSANSRGTSGTFFYNEQFF.

The V gene is TRBV7-2, the J gene TRBJ2-2, with a tentative D call TRBD2 (6 bases). The CDR3 loop spans 16 amino acids. CDR1 SGHTA and CDR2 FQGNSA come from the germline V gene. The germline V and J ends were trimmed by 1 base and 3 bases, with 12 bases remaining between them. CDR3 sequence: CASSLGRGLHTGELFF. CDR3 in DNA: TGTGCCAGCAGCTTAGGACGCGGACTACACACCGGGGAGCTGTTTTTT.

The chain joins TRBV5-1 to TRBJ2-1, with 11 bases matching TRBD1. Germline assignment: CDR1 SGHRS and CDR2 YFSETQ. J lost 3 bases, V lost 5 bases, and 4 bases had no gene match. CDR3 length: 15 amino acids. CDR3 region: CASSRTGGDYNEQFF. The CDR3 DNA follows: TGCGCCAGCAGTAGGACAGGGGGCGACTACAATGAGCAGTTCTTC.

The J gene is TRBJ2-4, the V gene TRBV3-1; 7 bases map to TRBD2. V lost 4 bases to trimming and J lost 5 bases; unmatched junction nucleotides: 8. This CDR3 is 15 amino acids long. Germline values: CDR1 LGHDT, CDR2 YNNKEL (reference sequence). The CDR3 is CASSPRAGLQNIQYF. CDR3 sequence (DNA): TGTGCCAGCAGCCCCCGAGCGGGGCTACAAAACATTCAGTACTTC. Variable domain in full (rest from reference TRBV3-1 and TRBJ2-4): DTAVSQTPKYLVTQMGNDKSIKCEQNLGHDTMYWYKQDSKKFLKIMFSYNNKELIINETVPNRFSPKSPDKAHLNLHINSLELGDSAVYFCASSPRAGLQNIQYFGAGTRLSVL.

This clonotype was recorded many times. This rearrangement joins TRBV20-1 to TRBJ2-7, with 9 bases that match TRBD2. CDR1 and CDR2 from the germline V gene are DFQATT and SNEGSKA (reference sequence). The CDR3 consists of 15 residues. V lost 2 bases and J lost 0; bases outside the gene matches: 5. CDR3 coding DNA: TGCAGTGCTAGAATTAGCGGGGGATCCTCCTACGAGCAGTACTTC. Its protein is CSARISGGSSYEQYF.